A selection of T cell receptor beta chains follows, all from one sample in a study of blood T cell repertoires in COVID-19. The protocol was immunoSEQ multiplex PCR, while the TCRdb copy is restricted to in-frame clones and leaves out a portion. The sample includes 150,000 to 200,000 clones, about 88% seen only once; the top ten take approximately 2.3%. Sequencing was performed on peripheral blood. Receptors were obtained from a man between 65 and 85 years old with active or convalescent COVID-19. Both conserved end residues are part of each CDR3. The order of the fields is V gene, D gene, J gene, clone size, CDR3 DNA, CDR3 protein. A D gene is named only where the DNA matches it firmly. Clone size is given for some rows only: seen once, a few or many times, or a class if the clone is expanded.

>TRBV7-8|.|TRBJ2-7|.
TGTGCCAGCAGCTTAGTAGCGAATCACGAGCAGTACTTC
CASSLVANHEQYF
>TRBV24-1|TRBD1|TRBJ2-1|once
TGTGCCGTCACAGGGGGTTCTACATACAATGAGCAGTTCTTC
CAVTGGSTYNEQFF
>TRBV6-2/TRBV6-3|TRBD2|TRBJ2-7|.
TGTGCCAGCAGTAGCCGCGGGGGGTTTTGGACCTACGAGCAGTACTTC
CASSSRGGFWTYEQYF
>TRBV10-3|TRBD1|TRBJ1-4|once
TGTGCCACCGCTTCCGGGACAGGGGGCGAAAAACTGTTTTTT
CATASGTGGEKLFF
>TRBV27|.|TRBJ1-4|.
TGTGCCAGCAGTGGAGGGGCCCTTAATGAAAAACTGTTTTTT
CASSGGALNEKLFF
>TRBV27|.|TRBJ1-5|.
TGTGCCAGCAGTTTTCAGGAAGGGGTCCAGCCCCAGCATTTT
CASSFQEGVQPQHF
>TRBV3-1/TRBV3-2|.|TRBJ1-3|.
TGTGCCAGCAGCCAGCGGGGGAGCTTTGGAAACACCATATATTTT
CASSQRGSFGNTIYF
>TRBV19|.|TRBJ1-1|few
TGTGCCAGTAGTATTGGTTGGGGGCAGGTGAACACTGAAGCTTTCTTT
CASSIGWGQVNTEAFF
>TRBV24-1|.|TRBJ1-4|.
TGTGCCACCAGTGATTCGCGGGATTTAGCAACTAATGAAAAACTGTTTTTT
CATSDSRDLATNEKLFF
>TRBV7-9|TRBD1|TRBJ2-5|.
TGTGCCAGCAGCCCACCTCGGGGACAGGGGGCAGAGACCCAGTACTTC
CASSPPRGQGAETQYF
>TRBV7-9|TRBD2|TRBJ2-7|.
TGTGCCAGCAGCTTACCTGGACTAGCTTACGAGCAGTACTTC
CASSLPGLAYEQYF
>TRBV3-1/TRBV3-2|.|TRBJ1-1|few
TGTGCCAGCAGTTTTCAGGGAGGGACTGAAGCTTTCTTT
CASSFQGGTEAFF
>TRBV19|.|TRBJ2-1|.
TGTGCCAGTAGTATCGGGGCTAGCGCCTACAATGAGCAGTTCTTC
CASSIGASAYNEQFF
>TRBV19|.|TRBJ1-6|once
TGTGCCAGTAGTATCCTACAGGGCAGCGGATCACCCCTCCACTTT
CASSILQGSGSPLHF
>TRBV18|.|TRBJ1-1|.
TGTGCCAGCTCACCGGGAGGGAACACTGAAGCTTTCTTT
CASSPGGNTEAFF
>TRBV28|.|TRBJ2-5|.
TGTGCCAGCAGTTTGCCAGGGCGTGAAGAGACCCAGTACTTC
CASSLPGREETQYF
>TRBV19|.|TRBJ2-6|.
TGTGCCAGTAAAACAGATAACTCTGGGGCCAACGTCCTGACTTTC
CASKTDNSGANVLTF
>TRBV6-5|.|TRBJ2-5|.
TGTGCCAGCAGTTACTCGGGGGTTGGAGGGCAAGAGACCCAGTACTTC
CASSYSGVGGQETQYF
>TRBV15|.|TRBJ2-1|few
TGTGCCACCAGCATCACAGGGTGGGCGGACAATGAGCAGTTCTTC
CATSITGWADNEQFF
>TRBV11-2|TRBD1|TRBJ2-7|.
TGTGCCAGCAGCTTAGGTTCTTCTCGGACAGGGGCCGCCAAGCAGTACTTC
CASSLGSSRTGAAKQYF
>TRBV19|.|TRBJ1-5|.
TGTGCCAGTAGTATCGGGGTTCAGCCCCAGCATTTT
CASSIGVQPQHF
>TRBV9|.|TRBJ1-3|.
TGTGCCAGCAGCGTAAGGGGTTCTGGAAACACCATATATTTT
CASSVRGSGNTIYF
>TRBV27|TRBD1|TRBJ2-7|.
TGTGCCACCAGACAGGGGGATTACGAGCAGTACTTC
CATRQGDYEQYF
>TRBV21-1|.|TRBJ2-7|.
TGTGCCAGCAGCAAAGCGGGGACAGGGTGGAAGGAGCAGTACTTC
CASSKAGTGWKEQYF
>TRBV18|.|TRBJ1-2|.
TGTGCCAGCTCACCACCGGTCCGGGGAGGGTATGGCTACACCTTC
CASSPPVRGGYGYTF
>TRBV10-3|.|TRBJ2-7|.
TGTGCCATCAGCCATCCGGCGGAGGTTGCCTACGAGCAGTACTTC
CAISHPAEVAYEQYF
>TRBV9|.|TRBJ2-7|.
TGTGCCAGCAGCGCAGGACAGTACTCCTACGAGCAGTACTTC
CASSAGQYSYEQYF
>TRBV28|TRBD2|TRBJ2-3|.
TGTGCCAGCAGTGCTAGTCCTGCGGGGGGGCAGAATACGCAGTATTTT
CASSASPAGGQNTQYF
>TRBV10-3|.|TRBJ1-6|.
TGTGCCATCAGCTCCGGGGATAAGGCTTCACCCCTCCACTTT
CAISSGDKASPLHF
>TRBV21-1|.|TRBJ2-7|.
TGTGCCAGCAGCATGGTGCGGCTAGCGGAAACAAACTCCTACGAGCAGTACTTC
CASSMVRLAETNSYEQYF
>TRBV19|TRBD1|TRBJ2-1|.
TGTGCCAGTAGTATGGACAGGAGCTCCTACAATGAGCAGTTCTTC
CASSMDRSSYNEQFF
>TRBV6-5|TRBD1|TRBJ1-1|.
TGTGCCAGCAGTCCCCGACAGGGTACGAACACTGAAGCTTTCTTT
CASSPRQGTNTEAFF
>TRBV2|TRBD1|TRBJ2-5|once
TGTGCCAGCAGCCGGGACAGGGTCTCAGAGACCCAGTACTTC
CASSRDRVSETQYF
>TRBV6-1|TRBD1|TRBJ1-5|.
TGTGCCAGCAGTGAATTTAGGACAGGGAATCAGCCCCAGCATTTT
CASSEFRTGNQPQHF
>TRBV28|.|TRBJ1-6|.
TGTGCCAGCATTCAGGAGGGTTCACCCCTCCACTTT
CASIQEGSPLHF
>TRBV19|.|TRBJ2-2|.
TGTGCCAGTAGTACCATCCAGGGTGCCACCGGGGAGCTGTTTTTT
CASSTIQGATGELFF
>TRBV18|.|TRBJ1-1|.
TGTGCCAGCTCACCGAGTACAGGGTACACTGAAGCTTTCTTT
CASSPSTGYTEAFF
>TRBV9|TRBD1|TRBJ1-2|.
TGTGCCAGCAGCGCAACCGGGACAGATTATGGCTACACCTTC
CASSATGTDYGYTF
>TRBV14|.|TRBJ1-6|.
TGTGCCAGCAGACCCGAGACACCGAATTCACCCCTCCACTTT
CASRPETPNSPLHF
>TRBV19|.|TRBJ1-2|.
TGTGCCAGTAGTACAAGGGGGGGTCGAGACTACACCTTC
CASSTRGGRDYTF
>TRBV14|TRBD2|TRBJ2-1|.
TGTGCCAGCAGCCAAGAAGGGACTAGCGGGAGGGCCATTCCCTACAATGAGCAGTTCTTC
CASSQEGTSGRAIPYNEQFF
>TRBV15|.|TRBJ2-7|.
TGTGCCACCAGCATACGACAGGCGGGAGTCTCTACCAACTACGAGCAGTACTTC
CATSIRQAGVSTNYEQYF
>TRBV18|.|TRBJ1-3|.
TGTGCCAGCTCACCACCGGTGCCAGGCGCCTCTGGAAACACCATATATTTT
CASSPPVPGASGNTIYF
>TRBV18|.|TRBJ1-1|.
TGTGCCAGCTCACCGAGAACGAACACTGAAGCTTTCTTT
CASSPRTNTEAFF
>TRBV7-9|TRBD2|TRBJ2-3|.
TGTGCCAGCAGCCGCGTCTTGCGGACTAGGAACACAGATACGCAGTATTTT
CASSRVLRTRNTDTQYF
>TRBV28|.|TRBJ1-1|.
TGTGCCAGCAGGCTACAGGTGGAGGGCACTGAAGCTTTCTTT
CASRLQVEGTEAFF
>TRBV5-1|TRBD1|TRBJ1-1|.
TGCGCCAGCAGCCTAGGGACAGCAAACACTGAAGCTTTCTTT
CASSLGTANTEAFF
>TRBV28|.|TRBJ1-4|.
TGTGCCAGCAGTTTACGGTACAGGGTCCATGAAAAACTGTTTTTT
CASSLRYRVHEKLFF
>TRBV28|.|TRBJ1-5|.
TGTGCCAGCAGGTCAGGGATTCAGCCCCAGCATTTT
CASRSGIQPQHF
>TRBV7-8|.|TRBJ1-4|.
TGTGCCAGCAGCCTTCACCGTTTTGGCCCAACTAATGAAAAACTGTTTTTT
CASSLHRFGPTNEKLFF
>TRBV6-5|TRBD1|TRBJ1-6|.
TGTGCCAGCAGCATCGGGACAGCCAATTCACCCCTCCACTTT
CASSIGTANSPLHF
>TRBV11-1|TRBD1|TRBJ1-5|.
TGTGCCAGCAGCTTAGCGACACAGGGGAATCAGCCCCAGCATTTT
CASSLATQGNQPQHF
>TRBV5-4|TRBD2|TRBJ2-7|.
TGTGCCAGCAGCGGCGGGGGGCGAACCTACGAGCAGTACTTC
CASSGGGRTYEQYF
>TRBV2|.|TRBJ2-1|.
TGTGCCAGCAGTGGTCTCCGGGACTTCCCCTACAATGAGCAGTTCTTC
CASSGLRDFPYNEQFF
>TRBV19|TRBD1|TRBJ2-7|.
TGTGCCAGTAGTAGAGCCGGGACAGGGAACGAGCAGTACTTC
CASSRAGTGNEQYF
>TRBV5-1|.|TRBJ1-6|once
TGCGCCAGCAGCTTGGGTTCGGGGAGCTCCTATAATTCACCCCTCCACTTT
CASSLGSGSSYNSPLHF
>TRBV7-8|.|TRBJ2-1|.
TGTGCCAGCAGCACCGGGAACTACAATGAGCAGTTCTTC
CASSTGNYNEQFF
>TRBV7-2|.|TRBJ1-1|.
TGTGCCAGCAGCTTAGCCGCAGGGATCTCGTACACTGAAGCTTTCTTT
CASSLAAGISYTEAFF